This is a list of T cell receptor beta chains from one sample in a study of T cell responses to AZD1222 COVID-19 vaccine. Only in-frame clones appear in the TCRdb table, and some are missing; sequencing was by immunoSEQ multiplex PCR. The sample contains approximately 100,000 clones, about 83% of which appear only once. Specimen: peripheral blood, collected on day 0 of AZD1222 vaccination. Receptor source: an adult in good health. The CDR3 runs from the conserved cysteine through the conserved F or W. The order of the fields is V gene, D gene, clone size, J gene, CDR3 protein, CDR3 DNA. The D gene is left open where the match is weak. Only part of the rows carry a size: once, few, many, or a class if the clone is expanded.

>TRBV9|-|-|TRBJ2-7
CASSAGEPYEQYF
TGTGCCAGCAGCGCGGGTGAGCCTTACGAGCAGTACTTC
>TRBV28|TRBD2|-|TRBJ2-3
CASSSGLAGVKDTQYF
TGTGCCAGCAGTTCGGGACTAGCGGGAGTAAAAGATACGCAGTATTTT
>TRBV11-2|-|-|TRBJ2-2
CASISQVAGELFF
TGTGCCAGCATTTCCCAGGTCGCAGGGGAGCTGTTTTTT
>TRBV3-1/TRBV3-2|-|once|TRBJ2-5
CASSQDAGPGETQYF
TGTGCCAGCAGCCAAGATGCAGGGCCGGGGGAGACCCAGTACTTC
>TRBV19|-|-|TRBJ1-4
CASSLTATNEKLFF
TGTGCCAGTAGCCTCACTGCAACTAATGAAAAACTGTTTTTT
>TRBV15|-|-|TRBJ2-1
CATSFLGGEQFF
TGTGCCACCAGTTTTTTAGGAGGTGAGCAGTTCTTC
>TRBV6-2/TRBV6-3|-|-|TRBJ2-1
CASSPAGKFRQFF
TGTGCCAGCAGCCCCGCTGGGAAGTTTCGGCAGTTCTTC
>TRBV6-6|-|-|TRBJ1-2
CASSYEVAYGYTF
TGTGCCAGCAGTTACGAAGTCGCCTATGGCTACACCTTC
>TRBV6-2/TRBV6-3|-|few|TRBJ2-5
CASSWGQGGLAGGQTQYF
TGTGCCAGCAGCTGGGGACAGGGGGGGCTAGCGGGAGGCCAGACCCAGTACTTC
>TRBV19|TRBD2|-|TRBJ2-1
CASSIGLAGTEQFF
TGTGCCAGTAGTATTGGACTAGCGGGAACTGAGCAGTTCTTC
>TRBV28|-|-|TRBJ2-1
CASSLDAHREGVVYEQFF
TGTGCCAGCAGTTTAGATGCCCACAGAGAGGGAGTCGTCTATGAGCAGTTCTTC
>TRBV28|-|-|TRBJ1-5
CASNRQGLRVGNQPQHF
TGTGCCAGCAACCGCCAGGGCCTTCGAGTGGGCAATCAGCCCCAGCATTTT
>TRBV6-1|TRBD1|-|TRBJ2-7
CASSEGGQGSYEQYF
TGTGCCAGCAGTGAAGGGGGACAGGGCTCCTACGAGCAGTACTTC